This T cell receptor (beta chain) is drawn from a study of blood T cells in healthy people across ages. Primed by a sample-barcoded 5' primer and a J-beta primer mix, a second PCR proceeded for roughly 7 to 11 cycles. TCRdb ran MiXCR on the 5' RACE reads and lists one entry per CDR3 protein. The sample includes 1.5 million to 2 million distinct CDR3 sequences, roughly 30% of them seen just once. The CDR3 totals 14 residues. V was shortened by 3 bases and J by 9 bases, with 20 bases between the two germline ends. Per germline, CDR1 DFQATT and CDR2 SNEGSKA (reference sequence). The J gene is TRBJ2-5, the V gene TRBV20-1; D possibly corresponds to TRBD2 (6 bases). Sequenced: blood. This TCR came from a woman in her thirties in good health. The CDR3 region is CSASTLAGGMAQYF. In DNA form, the CDR3 reads TGCAGTGCTAGTACTTTGGCAGGCGGGATGGCCCAGTACTTC.